This TCR beta chain is drawn from a study of T cells expressing NK-cell markers (TCRdb year 2020). Broadly, across the study: TCR beta-chain repertoires were profiled in sorted CD3+CD56+NKG2C+, CD3+CD56+NKG2C- and CD3+CD56-NKG2C+ T-cell subsets from several donors. The study sequenced eight donors, all healthy volunteers chosen at random: three men and five women. Most of the eight sequenced donors were HCMV-seropositive and one was HCMV-seronegative. Libraries were sequenced as 2 x 150 bp reads on Illumina HiSeq 2000/2500, MiSeq or NextSeq.

In the case of this clonotype: This clone's antigen is unknown.

Findings and caveats that apply to the study as a whole: In several donors, the dominant CD3+CD56+NKG2C+ clonotypes were found to rank among the top 10 CD8+ clonotypes and to make up about 1.0-7.0% of CD8+ T cells. Those dominant clonotypes were again the most abundant among CD3+CD56-NKG2C+ cells in a few donors, at about 28.3-65%. It remained unclear whether the expanded NKG2C-expressing T cell clones were specific for HCMV antigens.

To determine HCMV serostatus, a commercial ELISA kit was used to detect HCMV-specific IgG in serum. Peripheral blood mononuclear cells were isolated from blood by Ficoll density gradient centrifugation. Instrument used: Illumina HiSeq 2000. The TCR beta cDNA libraries were made using 5'RACE template switching, a step that added both a universal primer site and unique molecular identifiers. cDNA synthesis was primed from the TCR beta constant segment, followed by two successive PCR amplification steps. Processing in the source paper ran as follows. MIGEC handled demultiplexing of the reads and grouping by UMI, while MiTCR was used to assemble and quantify clonotypes. Only TCR cDNA sequences supported by at least two reads were kept to exclude erroneous sequences. The tcR package was used for downstream repertoire analysis, and clonotypes were matched between fractions using CDR3 nucleotide sequence together with V segment. VDJmatch was used to annotate antigen specificity against VDJdb, with one amino acid substitution in CDR3 allowed. TCRdb reprocessed the reads; each CDR3 protein sequence makes one entry, and DNA is unavailable. TCRdb's processing, not the study's, gives the V and J calls here. This sample's table carries approximately 150,000 distinct CDR3 sequences. The ten top clones hold roughly 12% of the sample.

According to the germline V gene (reference sequence), CDR1 reads SGHKS and CDR2 reads YYEKEE. From cysteine to phenylalanine, the CDR3 is 15 amino acids long. DNA is not on record. In this chain, TRBV5-5 is recombined with TRBJ2-2; TCRdb's D call, TRBD2, is unchecked because there is no DNA. The sequence came from a man between 18 and 35 years old in good health. Donor details come from another sample of the same person, matched by shared clones. Sequenced material: blood T cells: a sorted CD56 or NKG2C T cell subset, CD4+ or CD8+ T cells, or bulk PBMC T cells (not recorded which). For the CDR3, the sequence is CASSFTGLNTGELFF.